This TCR beta chain was sequenced for a study of cytomegalovirus exposure and HLA in healthy donors. This CDR3 has 16 amino acids. In germline, CDR1 is SGHTA, CDR2 FQGTGA. V was clipped by 5 bases and J by 0 bases, with 15 bases between them. The PCR used 60 Vbeta and 13 Jbeta primers. Sequenced by immunoSEQ multiplex PCR; TCRdb stores in-frame clones only, minus some. The sample holds over 150,000 clones; about four fifths are singletons and the top ten take 7%. This clone was detected only once. The sequence was collected from a woman younger than 45 in good health and CMV-seropositive. The sample consisted of PBMCs. The chain joins TRBV7-3 to TRBJ2-3; perhaps TRBD1 as D (5 bases). The CDR3 loop reads CASSRTYGASTDTQYF. The CDR3 bases are TGTGCCAGCAGCCGCACCTATGGGGCGAGCACAGATACGCAGTATTTT.